This entry features one T cell receptor (beta chain) sequence. The antigen is not known. These data are taken from a study of OX40 agonist ivuxolimab in advanced cancers. Study background: Cancers in dose escalation were hepatocellular, melanoma, renal cell and head and neck.

Germline loops: CDR1 SQVTM, CDR2 ANQGSEA. The CDR3 has 13 amino acids. Trimming stripped 4 bases from V and 4 bases from J, with 8 bases between. Clones were sequenced by immunoSEQ multiplex PCR, and TCRdb holds only the in-frame ones, with some missing. The sample has 85,000 to 95,000 clones, roughly 89% seen once. Whole-study results and caveats: Certain nonresponders likewise exhibited a low normalized T-cell clonal expansion.

Sequenced material: CD4+ or CD8+ T cells sorted from blood, taken in a trial of the OX40 agonist ivuxolimab. The TCR was taken from an adult with an advanced solid tumor such as melanoma, head and neck, liver or kidney cancer. The V gene is TRBV29-1, the J gene TRBJ2-6; no reliable D call. The CDR3 nucleotides read TGCAGCGTTGTGAAAGCCGGGGCCAACGTCCTGACTTTC. This encodes CSVVKAGANVLTF.